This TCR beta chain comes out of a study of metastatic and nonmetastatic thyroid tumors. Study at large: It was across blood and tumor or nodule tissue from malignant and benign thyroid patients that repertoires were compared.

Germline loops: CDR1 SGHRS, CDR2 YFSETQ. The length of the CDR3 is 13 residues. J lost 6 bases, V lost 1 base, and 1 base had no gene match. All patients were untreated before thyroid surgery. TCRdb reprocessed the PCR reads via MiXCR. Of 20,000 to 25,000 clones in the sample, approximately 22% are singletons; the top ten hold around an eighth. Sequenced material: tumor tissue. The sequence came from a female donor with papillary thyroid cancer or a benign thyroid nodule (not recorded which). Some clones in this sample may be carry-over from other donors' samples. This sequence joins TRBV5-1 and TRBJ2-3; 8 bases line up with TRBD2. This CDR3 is CASSLTSGDTQYF. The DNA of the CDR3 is TGCGCCAGCAGCTTGACTAGCGGCGATACGCAGTATTTT.